The sequence of this T cell receptor beta chain was determined in a study of T cells in Graves' hyperthyroidism and ophthalmopathy. Study-wide context: The blood sample was taken at first diagnosis, before treatment began.

With duration under 3 months, ophthalmopathy was active: Clinical Activity Score at least 3, NOSPECS at least 4. This clonotype was observed a handful of times. RNA transcripts provided the source from which TCR beta CDR3 regions were amplified. Carried out on the TCR CDR3, a first-round RT-PCR used the HTBI primer set. Via MiXCR, TCRdb re-called the multiplex PCR reads, giving one row per CDR3 protein. Here the sample spans hundreds of thousands of distinct CDR3 sequences, around 21% being singletons. Between the trimmed V and J ends, which lost 6 bases and 0 bases, there was a span of 12 bases. The germline V gene has CDR1 DFQATT and CDR2 SNEGSKA (reference sequence). This CDR3 contains 14 residues.

Sequencing was performed on blood. The receptor was derived from a man younger than 45 with Graves' ophthalmopathy. The V gene is TRBV20-1, the J gene TRBJ2-4, with D unclear. CDR3 protein: CSARPNIAKNIQYF. The CDR3 DNA sequence: TGCAGTGCGCGTCCTAATATAGCCAAAAACATTCAGTACTTC.